This entry lists 27 T cell receptor beta chains sequenced from one sample in a study of cytomegalovirus exposure and HLA in healthy donors. In the PCR, 60 Vbeta and 13 Jbeta primers were used. Profiling relied on immunoSEQ multiplex PCR, and the TCRdb table lists in-frame clones only, not all of them. The sample yields 100,000 to 120,000 clones, roughly 80% seen once. Input material: PBMCs. These receptors all come from a woman between 25 and 40 years old in good health and CMV-seronegative.

This chain connects TRBV28 to TRBJ1-5, with D unclear. The CDR3 totals 12 residues. With 3 bases removed from V and 5 bases from J, the gap between germline ends came to 5 bases. CDR1 and CDR2 (germline): MDHEN, SYDVKM. The CDR3 sequence: CASSLRDQPQHF. CDR3 nucleotide sequence: TGTGCCAGCAGTTTGCGTGATCAGCCCCAGCATTTT.

The rearrangement uses TRBV11-2 and TRBJ2-7, with D tentatively TRBD1 (6 bases). Between the trimmed V and J ends, which lost 2 bases and 2 bases, there was a span of 13 bases. The CDR3 loop spans 15 amino acids. Germline-derived CDR1 and CDR2 are SGHAT and FQNNGV. DNA for the CDR3: TGTGCCAGCAGCTTAAGCAGGGGAGCCCCCTACGAGCAGTACTTC. This gives the protein CASSLSRGAPYEQYF.

The genes are TRBV7-9 and TRBJ1-6; no clear D. Trimming pared 0 bases from V and 11 bases from J, leaving 11 bases between. CDR3 length equals 14 residues. Germline V gene data show CDR1 as SEHNR and CDR2 as FQNEAQ (reference sequence). CDR3 DNA: TGTGCCAGCAGCTTAGCGGGCGGGAATCCACCCCTCCACTTT. This sequence encodes CASSLAGGNPPLHF.

The J gene is TRBJ2-1, the V gene TRBV7-2, with D possibly matching TRBD2 (5 bases). This CDR3 has 14 amino acids. Trimming stripped 3 bases from V and 1 base from J, with 7 bases between. Germline V gene sequence: CDR1 SGHTA, CDR2 FQGNSA. The CDR3 sequence: CASSFRGSYNEQFF. For the CDR3, the DNA is TGTGCCAGCAGCTTTAGAGGGTCCTACAATGAGCAGTTCTTC.

V and J are TRBV9 and TRBJ2-5; 9 bases line up with TRBD1. V trimming: 4 bases; J trimming: 9 bases; junction bases outside the gene matches: 4. Per the germline V gene, CDR1 is SGDLS and CDR2 is YYNGEE. The CDR3 runs 12 residues. CDR3 sequence: CASSIGQGPQYF. The CDR3 region has the DNA TGTGCCAGCAGCATTGGACAGGGGCCCCAGTACTTC. Complete variable domain (other parts from reference TRBV9 and TRBJ2-5): DSGVTQTPKHLITATGQRVTLRCSPRSGDLSVYWYQQSLDQGLQFLIQYYNGEERAKGNILERFSAQQFPDLHSELNLSSLELGDSALYFCASSIGQGPQYFGPGTRLLVL.

This rearrangement joins TRBV28 to TRBJ2-1; tentatively, D is TRBD2 (7 bases). The V end was cut by 1 base, the J end by 6 bases, with 16 bases between. From germline, CDR1 is MDHEN and CDR2 SYDVKM. The CDR3 is made up of 16 amino acids. The CDR3 here is CASSLLGGRGGNEQFF. For the CDR3, the DNA is TGTGCCAGCAGTTTATTGGGGGGGCGCGGGGGCAATGAGCAGTTCTTC.

The gene calls are TRBV19 and TRBJ2-2; D not resolved. The CDR3 contains 15 residues. V dropped 3 bases and J dropped 1 base, with 9 bases sitting between them. Germline V CDR1 and CDR2: LNHDA, SQIVND (reference sequence). The CDR3 region is CASSINSKNTGELFF. DNA for the CDR3: TGTGCCAGTAGTATTAACAGCAAGAACACCGGGGAGCTGTTTTTT.

With respect to this clone: A read error is likely, as this CDR3 ends without the conserved phenylalanine or tryptophan. Because the CDR3's place on the DNA is in doubt, the DNA is left out and the CDR3 is given as listed by TCRdb. This chain uses TRBV30 with TRBJ1-2; TRBD1 is the table's D call and was not checked against the DNA. The CDR3 numbers 12 amino acids, ends counted. The germline V gene has CDR1 GTSNPN and CDR2 SVGIG (reference sequence). CDR3 loop: CAWSVGRRQTFV.

The rearrangement joins TRBV5-1 to TRBJ2-7; possible D gene TRBD1, 6 bases. The CDR3 runs 12 residues. Germline V lookup: CDR1 SGHRS, CDR2 YFSETQ. V dropped 4 bases and J dropped 4 bases, with 9 bases sitting between them. The CDR3 nucleotides are TGCGCCAGCAGCGATACAGGGTACGAGCAGTACTTC. Its translation: CASSDTGYEQYF.

The CDR3: CASSYETGYEQYF. DNA for the CDR3: TGTGCCAGCAGCTACGAAACGGGATACGAGCAGTACTTC. The chain couples TRBV7-9 to TRBJ2-7; TRBD2 might be the D (5 bases). V lost 4 bases and J lost 4, with 11 bases in between. This CDR3 comprises 13 residues. The germline gives CDR1 SEHNR, CDR2 FQNEAQ (reference sequence).

The chain combines TRBV2 with TRBJ2-5; a weak D match, TRBD1 (5 bases). The germline V gene has CDR1 SNHLY and CDR2 FYNNEI. Deletions cut 2 bases from V and 1 base from J, with 8 bases between. This CDR3 contains 14 residues. The CDR3 reads CASSEIQGQETQYF. The CDR3 DNA reads TGTGCCAGCAGTGAAATCCAGGGCCAAGAGACCCAGTACTTC.

This clone was recorded once. This CDR3 is CASTHPQGTQYF. The DNA for the CDR3 is TGTGCCAGCACCCATCCGCAGGGAACCCAGTACTTC. The J gene is TRBJ2-5, the V gene TRBV28; D might be TRBD1 (5 bases). The CDR3 totals 12 residues. Deletions cut 7 bases from V and 8 bases from J, with 14 bases between. The germline V gene encodes CDR1 MDHEN and CDR2 SYDVKM.

This chain joins TRBV21-1 and TRBJ1-6; the table gives TRBD1 as D, unverified against the DNA. TRBV21-1 is classified as a pseudogene. This CDR3 comprises 15 residues. The CDR3 is CASSTRDRIDSPLHF. The CDR3, as DNA: TGTGCCAGCAGCACGAGGGACAGGATAGATTCACCCCTCCACTTT.

This chain joins TRBV9 and TRBJ2-2, with TRBD1 matching over 9 bases. CDR3 length: 18 residues. Losses at the gene ends were 0 bases for V and 1 base for J; bases not matched to a gene: 7. The V gene's germline CDR1 is SGDLS and CDR2 YYNGEE. The DNA for the CDR3 is TGTGCCAGCAGCGTAGCTAAAGGGGACAGGGAGAACACCGGGGAGCTGTTTTTT. Translating gives CASSVAKGDRENTGELFF.

The genes are TRBV4-1 and TRBJ1-2, with D maybe TRBD1 (5 bases). The CDR3 contains 15 residues. Germline CDR1 and CDR2: MGHRA and YSYEKL. Trimming removed 2 bases from V and 5 bases from J, with 15 bases in between. The CDR3 DNA follows: TGCGCCAGCAGCCAATCCCTGGCAGGGAATTATGGCTACACCTTC. Its translation: CASSQSLAGNYGYTF.

The chain couples TRBV29-1 to TRBJ2-3; TRBD1 might be the D (5 bases). Germline V gene data show CDR1 as SQVTM and CDR2 as ANQGSEA. Trimming took 3 bases from V and 2 from J, leaving 12 bases between them. The CDR3 has 14 residues. DNA of the CDR3: TGCAGCGTTGAGGGGCGAGGCATCACAGATACGCAGTATTTT. Its translation: CSVEGRGITDTQYF.

This chain links TRBV6-5 with TRBJ1-1; a weak D match, TRBD1 (5 bases). This CDR3 comprises 13 residues. Germline V gives CDR1 MNHEY, CDR2 SVGAGI. The germline V and J ends were trimmed by 6 bases and 1 base, with 9 bases remaining between them. CDR3 residues: CASRDSKNTEAFF. The CDR3 coding sequence is TGTGCCAGCAGAGACAGCAAGAACACTGAAGCTTTCTTT.

V gene TRBV4-3 combines with J gene TRBJ1-6; D is perhaps TRBD1 (5 bases). CDR1 is LGHNA and CDR2 is YSLEER in the germline V gene. This CDR3 has 16 amino acids. Trimming shortened V by 1 base and J by 7 bases, and 14 bases separated the two germline ends. Here the CDR3 reads CASSQGRGVRNSPLHF. For the CDR3, the DNA is TGCGCCAGCAGCCAAGGGCGGGGGGTGCGGAATTCACCCCTCCACTTT.

The chain couples TRBV2 to TRBJ1-5; D unresolved. Germline V gives CDR1 SNHLY, CDR2 FYNNEI. V dropped 2 bases and J dropped 7 bases, with 15 bases sitting between them. The CDR3 is 15 residues long. Written as DNA, the CDR3 is TGTGCCAGCAGTGAAAGCCGACGGATCGGGCAGCCCCAGCATTTT. Translation gives CASSESRRIGQPQHF.

V gene TRBV11-2 combines with J gene TRBJ2-7, with TRBD1 identical over 8 bases. Germline V lookup: CDR1 SGHAT, CDR2 FQNNGV. CDR3 length equals 13 residues. The ends lost 9 bases at V and 0 bases at J; junction bases unmatched: 4. Here the CDR3 reads CASRTGSSYEQYF. The DNA for the CDR3 is TGTGCCAGTCGGACAGGGAGCTCCTACGAGCAGTACTTC.

CDR3 region: CASSVPGQGPINEQFF. CDR3 nucleotide sequence: TGTGCCAGCAGTGTCCCGGGACAGGGGCCGATCAATGAGCAGTTCTTC. J is TRBJ2-1 and V is TRBV6-6; 10 nucleotides match TRBD1. Trimming at V came to 5 bases and at J to 6 bases, leaving 10 bases not matched to a gene. The CDR3 has 16 amino acids. Germline V gene sequence: CDR1 MNHNY, CDR2 SVGAGI (reference sequence).

The chain is built from TRBV30 and TRBJ1-1; D is possibly TRBD1 (5 bases). Germline V lookup: CDR1 GTSNPN, CDR2 SVGIG (reference sequence). CDR3 length equals 12 residues. Trimming removed 4 bases from V and 4 bases from J, with 10 bases in between. The chain's CDR3 is CAWIGDSTEAFF. The DNA for the CDR3 is TGTGCCTGGATAGGGGATAGCACTGAAGCTTTCTTT.

The chain links TRBV25-1 to TRBJ1-1; 8 bases fit TRBD1. Trimming removed 6 bases from V and 3 bases from J; junction bases left unmatched: 3. CDR1 is MGHDK, CDR2 SYGVNS, per germline. The CDR3 runs 13 residues. The CDR3 DNA is TGTGCCAGCAGAGGACAGGGATACACTGAAGCTTTCTTT. Translated: CASRGQGYTEAFF.

The V gene is TRBV5-5, the J gene TRBJ2-1; 8 bases line up with TRBD2. The CDR3 loop spans 14 amino acids. Trimming cost V 4 bases and J 2 bases; bases outside gene matches: 2. Germline CDR1 SGHKS, CDR2 YYEKEE (reference sequence). The CDR3 loop is CASSPGLAYNEQFF. CDR3 DNA sequence: TGTGCCAGCAGCCCGGGACTAGCCTACAATGAGCAGTTCTTC.

The V gene is TRBV28, the J gene TRBJ2-1; the match to TRBD2 covers 9 bases. The CDR3 extends over 17 amino acids. Germline V gene sequence: CDR1 MDHEN, CDR2 SYDVKM. V gave up 4 bases and J gave up 3 bases; unmatched junction bases: 10. The CDR3 protein is CASSSVAGAHLYNEQFF. The CDR3 bases are TGTGCCAGCAGTTCAGTAGCGGGGGCCCACCTCTACAATGAGCAGTTCTTC.

V usage is TRBV7-9 and J usage is TRBJ2-3; 9 bases are a match to TRBD2. The CDR3 spans 15 residues. Germline loops: CDR1 SEHNR, CDR2 FQNEAQ (reference sequence). V lost 5 bases to trimming and J lost 2 bases; unmatched junction nucleotides: 5. For the CDR3, the DNA is TGTGCCAGCAGCCGGACTAGCGACTCCACAGATACGCAGTATTTT. Translated: CASSRTSDSTDTQYF.

V usage is TRBV14 and J usage is TRBJ2-1, with D possibly matching TRBD1 (6 bases). Trimming removed 1 base at V and 6 bases at J, with 13 bases between. Germline CDR1 is SGHDN and CDR2 is FVKESK. The CDR3 loop spans 15 amino acids. DNA of the CDR3: TGTGCCAGCAGCCAAGTCAGGGGCCCCGGCAATGAGCAGTTCTTC. Protein sequence: CASSQVRGPGNEQFF.